These T cell receptor beta chains were read from a single sample in a study of cytotoxic CD8 clonotypes in ibrutinib-treated CLL. Assay: immunoSEQ multiplex PCR; the TCRdb copy retains only in-frame clones and omits some. This sample has under 30,000 clones, with about 75% found just once. The sequencing used PBMCs, collected after 36 months of ibrutinib treatment. These receptors originate from a human donor with chronic lymphocytic leukemia. Each CDR3 is given with its conserved first and last residue. D genes are given only for firm matches. Clone size appears in some rows only: once, few, many, or a class for an expanded clone.

abundance,v_gene,d_gene,j_gene,CDR3aa,CDR3nt
once,TRBV11-2,NA,TRBJ1-2,CASSLAPQGTYGYTF,TGTGCCAGCAGCTTAGCGCCGCAGGGTACCTATGGCTACACCTTC
NA,TRBV13,NA,TRBJ2-3,CASSLIRDTQYF,TGTGCCAGCAGCCTTATCAGAGATACGCAGTATTTT
NA,TRBV19,NA,TRBJ1-1,CASSFRGAEAFF,TGTGCCAGTAGTTTTCGGGGGGCTGAAGCTTTCTTT
few,TRBV10-3,NA,TRBJ1-6,CAISERVNSPLHF,TGTGCCATCAGTGAGAGGGTTAACTCACCCCTCCACTTT
NA,TRBV29-1,TRBD2,TRBJ2-3,CSVEGSAVRGGPTDTQYF,TGCAGCGTTGAGGGATCAGCGGTGCGGGGGGGCCCCACAGATACGCAGTATTTT
NA,TRBV30,NA,TRBJ2-3,CAWSDGQSTDTQYF,TGTGCCTGGAGTGACGGGCAGAGCACAGATACGCAGTATTTT
NA,TRBV7-9,TRBD1,TRBJ2-7,CASSPQDRHEQYF,TGTGCCAGCAGCCCCCAGGACAGGCACGAGCAGTACTTC
NA,TRBV4-1,NA,TRBJ1-2,CASSQVGDYGYTF,TGCGCCAGCAGCCAAGTTGGTGACTATGGCTACACCTTC
NA,TRBV7-2,TRBD1,TRBJ2-7,CASSATRTGFGEQYF,TGTGCCAGCAGCGCCACCCGGACAGGGTTCGGCGAGCAGTACTTC
NA,TRBV11-2,TRBD2,TRBJ2-1,CASSLGGGALSNEQFF,TGTGCCAGCAGCTTAGGGGGAGGGGCCCTTAGTAATGAGCAGTTCTTC
NA,TRBV4-2,NA,TRBJ1-2,CASSQVQDRDYGYTF,TGTGCCAGCAGCCAAGTTCAGGACAGAGACTATGGCTACACCTTC
NA,TRBV15,TRBD1,TRBJ1-2,CATSRGRGDRGDYGYTF,TGTGCCACCAGCAGAGGACGAGGGGACAGGGGCGACTATGGCTACACCTTC
NA,TRBV7-9,NA,TRBJ1-1,CASSYQTIDTNTEAFF,TGTGCCAGCAGCTACCAGACCATTGACACCAACACTGAAGCTTTCTTT
few,TRBV27,NA,TRBJ1-5,CASSYGGNQPQHF,TGTGCCAGCTCTTACGGGGGTAATCAGCCCCAGCATTTT
NA,TRBV2,TRBD1,TRBJ2-5,CASSDRGQVTQYF,TGTGCCAGCAGTGACAGGGGGCAGGTGACCCAGTACTTC
NA,TRBV2,NA,TRBJ1-5,CASSEARQFRQPQHF,TGTGCCAGCAGTGAAGCCAGGCAGTTCAGACAGCCCCAGCATTTT
NA,TRBV5-1,NA,TRBJ1-4,CASTPTNEGKKLFF,TGCGCCAGCACCCCGACGAACGAAGGGAAAAAACTGTTTTTT
NA,TRBV27,TRBD2,TRBJ2-1,CASSLLNPSGAYNEQFF,TGTGCCAGCAGTTTATTGAATCCTAGCGGGGCTTACAATGAGCAGTTCTTC
NA,TRBV29-1,TRBD1,TRBJ2-1,CSGGQRSSYNEQFF,TGCAGCGGGGGACAGCGGAGCTCCTACAATGAGCAGTTCTTC
NA,TRBV20-1,NA,TRBJ2-1,CSARLPFEQFF,TGCAGTGCTCGACTACCCTTTGAGCAGTTCTTC
NA,TRBV4-1,TRBD1,TRBJ2-7,CASSQGTGPYEQYF,TGCGCCAGCAGCCAAGGGACAGGTCCCTACGAGCAGTACTTC
once,TRBV14,TRBD1,TRBJ1-1,CASSQGQGQRGTEAFF,TGTGCCAGCAGCCAGGGACAGGGACAGAGGGGGACTGAAGCTTTCTTT
NA,TRBV30,NA,TRBJ1-2,CAWSRGFGYTF,TGTGCCTGGAGTCGGGGGTTTGGCTACACCTTC
NA,TRBV6-5,NA,TRBJ1-1,CASSEVLNTEAFF,TGTGCCAGCAGTGAAGTCCTGAACACTGAAGCTTTCTTT
NA,TRBV29-1,NA,TRBJ2-2,CSGAALNTGELFF,TGCAGCGGCGCGGCCCTGAACACCGGGGAGCTGTTTTTT
few,TRBV4-1,NA,TRBJ1-1,CASSQEWEDTEAFF,TGCGCCAGCAGCCAGGAGTGGGAAGACACTGAAGCTTTCTTT
few,TRBV29-1,NA,TRBJ1-1,CSVDNWNTEAFF,TGCAGCGTCGATAACTGGAACACTGAAGCTTTCTTT
few,TRBV9,NA,TRBJ2-2,CASSSGYGELFF,TGTGCCAGCAGCTCCGGGTACGGGGAGCTGTTTTTT
NA,TRBV11-2,NA,TRBJ1-1,CASSLQREWTEAFF,TGTGCCAGCAGCTTGCAACGGGAGTGGACTGAAGCTTTCTTT
few,TRBV7-9,NA,TRBJ1-3,CASSPGGNTIYF,TGTGCCAGCAGCCCCGGAGGAAACACCATATATTTT
NA,TRBV27,TRBD2,TRBJ2-3,CASSPRLAGNTQYF,TGTGCCAGCAGTCCTCGACTAGCGGGGAATACGCAGTATTTT
NA,TRBV7-9,TRBD1,TRBJ2-3,CASSFSGQGADTQYF,TGTGCCAGCAGCTTTTCGGGACAGGGGGCAGATACGCAGTATTTT
medium-sized,TRBV4-1,NA,TRBJ1-6,CASSQDPGSGYSPLHF,TGCGCCAGCAGCCAAGATCCAGGGTCGGGCTATTCACCCCTCCACTTT
few,TRBV5-1,NA,TRBJ1-1,CASSLGTSTEAFF,TGCGCCAGCAGCTTGGGTACAAGCACTGAAGCTTTCTTT
few,TRBV9,NA,TRBJ2-1,CASSLRDGSYNEQFF,TGTGCCAGCAGCCTCCGGGACGGCTCCTACAATGAGCAGTTCTTC
once,TRBV29-1,NA,TRBJ2-3,CSVAESTDTQYF,TGCAGCGTGGCAGAGAGCACAGATACGCAGTATTTT
few,TRBV5-1,TRBD1,TRBJ1-1,CASSYDRGREAFF,TGCGCCAGCAGCTACGACAGGGGCCGTGAAGCTTTCTTT
NA,TRBV7-3,TRBD1,TRBJ1-1,CASSPGGRNTEAFF,TGTGCCAGCAGCCCAGGGGGACGGAACACTGAAGCTTTCTTT
NA,TRBV5-5,NA,TRBJ2-2,CASSWGAGELFF,TGTGCCAGCAGCTGGGGGGCCGGGGAGCTGTTTTTT
few,TRBV19,NA,TRBJ2-2,CASRTGHSTGELFF,TGTGCCAGTAGGACGGGACATTCCACCGGGGAGCTGTTTTTT
NA,TRBV7-9,NA,TRBJ1-1,CASSHSSTVKVAFF,TGTGCCAGCAGCCATTCCTCGACAGTTAAGGTCGCTTTCTTT
NA,TRBV2,TRBD1,TRBJ2-7,CASSLGQDFSYEQYF,TGTGCCAGCAGTCTCGGACAGGACTTTTCCTACGAGCAGTACTTC
few,TRBV4-1,NA,TRBJ2-7,CASSQDTTGSSYEQYF,TGCGCCAGCAGCCAAGATACGACGGGGAGCTCCTACGAGCAGTACTTC
NA,TRBV7-2,NA,TRBJ2-3,CASSLIFNTQYF,TGTGCCAGCAGCTTAATCTTTAATACGCAGTATTTT
NA,TRBV4-1,NA,TRBJ1-1,CASSQLGQNTEAFF,TGCGCCAGCAGCCAATTAGGACAGAACACTGAAGCTTTCTTT
NA,TRBV9,NA,TRBJ2-1,CASSVGPSWGDNEQFF,TGTGCCAGCAGCGTAGGCCCCAGCTGGGGGGACAATGAGCAGTTCTTC
NA,TRBV4-3,NA,TRBJ1-2,CASSQDGGRDGYTF,TGCGCCAGCAGCCAAGACGGGGGGCGCGATGGCTACACCTTC
NA,TRBV6-5,NA,TRBJ2-5,CASSYSGPAAQETQYF,TGTGCCAGCAGTTACTCGGGTCCTGCAGCTCAAGAGACCCAGTACTTC
NA,TRBV5-6,NA,TRBJ2-7,CASSLLTGDSSYEQYF,TGTGCCAGCAGCTTGTTGACCGGGGACTCCTCCTACGAGCAGTACTTC
NA,TRBV5-6,NA,TRBJ2-6,CASSLMGANVLTF,TGTGCCAGCAGCTTGATGGGGGCCAACGTCCTGACTTTC
NA,TRBV27,NA,TRBJ2-1,CASGRGVYNEQFF,TGTGCCAGCGGGAGGGGGGTCTACAATGAGCAGTTCTTC
NA,TRBV7-6,NA,TRBJ1-2,CASSLAPGIDGYTF,TGTGCCAGCAGCTTAGCGCCGGGGATCGATGGCTACACCTTC
NA,TRBV21-1,NA,TRBJ2-1,CASSRRSAKINEQFF,TGTGCCAGCAGCCGGCGCTCAGCAAAGATCAATGAGCAGTTCTTC